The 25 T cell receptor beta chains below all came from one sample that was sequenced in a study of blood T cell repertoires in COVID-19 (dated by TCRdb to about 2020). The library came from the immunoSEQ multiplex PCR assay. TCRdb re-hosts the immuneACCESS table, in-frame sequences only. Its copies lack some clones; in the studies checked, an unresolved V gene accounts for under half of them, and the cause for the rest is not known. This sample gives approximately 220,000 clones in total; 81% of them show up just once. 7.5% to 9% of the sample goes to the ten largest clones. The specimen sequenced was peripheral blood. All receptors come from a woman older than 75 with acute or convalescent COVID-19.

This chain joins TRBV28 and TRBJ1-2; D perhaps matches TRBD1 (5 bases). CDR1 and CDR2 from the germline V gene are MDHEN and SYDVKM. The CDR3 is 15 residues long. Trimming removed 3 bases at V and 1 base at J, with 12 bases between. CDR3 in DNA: TGTGCCAGCAGTTTCCCAGGGAGGAGTAACTATGGCTACACCTTC. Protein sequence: CASSFPGRSNYGYTF.

The CDR3 nucleotides are TGCGCCAGCACGACAGGGGATGGGTATAATTCACCCCTCCACTTT. This translates into CASTTGDGYNSPLHF. The chain links TRBV5-1 to TRBJ1-6; 8 bases fit TRBD1. There are 15 residues in the CDR3. Unmatched junction bases numbered 6, after V lost 6 bases and J lost 4 bases. Germline V CDR1 and CDR2: SGHRS, YFSETQ.

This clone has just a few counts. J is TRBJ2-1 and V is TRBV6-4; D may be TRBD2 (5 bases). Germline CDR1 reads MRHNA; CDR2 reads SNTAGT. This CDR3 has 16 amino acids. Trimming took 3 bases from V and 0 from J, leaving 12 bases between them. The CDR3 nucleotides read TGTGCCAGCAGTGAGAAGCCGGGGAGCTCCTACAATGAGCAGTTCTTC. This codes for CASSEKPGSSYNEQFF.

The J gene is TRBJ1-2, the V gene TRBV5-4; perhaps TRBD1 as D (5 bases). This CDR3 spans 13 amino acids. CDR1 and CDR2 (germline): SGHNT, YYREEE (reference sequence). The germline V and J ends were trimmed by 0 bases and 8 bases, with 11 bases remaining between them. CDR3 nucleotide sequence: TGTGCCAGCAGCTTGGCGGCAGGGCAGGGCTACACCTTC. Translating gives CASSLAAGQGYTF. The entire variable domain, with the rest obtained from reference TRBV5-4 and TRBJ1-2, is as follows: ETGVTQSPTHLIKTRGQQVTLRCSSQSGHNTVSWYQQALGQGPQFIFQYYREEENGRGNFPPRFSGLQFPNYSSELNVNALELDDSALYLCASSLAAGQGYTFGSGTRLTVV.

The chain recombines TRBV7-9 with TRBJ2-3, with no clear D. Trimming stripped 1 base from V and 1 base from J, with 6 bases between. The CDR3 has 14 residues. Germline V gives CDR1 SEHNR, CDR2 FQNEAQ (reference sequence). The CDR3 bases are TGTGCCAGCAGCTTAGGGCCAGGCACAGATACGCAGTATTTT. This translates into CASSLGPGTDTQYF.

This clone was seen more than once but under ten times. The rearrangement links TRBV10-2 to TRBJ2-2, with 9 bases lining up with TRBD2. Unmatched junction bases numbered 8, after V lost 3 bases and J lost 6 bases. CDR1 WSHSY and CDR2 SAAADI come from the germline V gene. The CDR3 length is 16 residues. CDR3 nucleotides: TGCGCCAGCAGTGACCCCGGCGGGAGGGTTTCCGGGGAGCTGTTTTTT. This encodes CASSDPGGRVSGELFF.

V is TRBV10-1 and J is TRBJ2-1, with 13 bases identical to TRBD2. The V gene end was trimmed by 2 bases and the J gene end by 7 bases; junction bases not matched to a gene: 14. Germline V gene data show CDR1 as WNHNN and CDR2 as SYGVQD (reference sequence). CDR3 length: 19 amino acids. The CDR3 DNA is TGCGCCAGCAGTGAGAAGGTTTGGGTACTAGCGGGGGGGCCAAATGAGCAGTTCTTC. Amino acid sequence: CASSEKVWVLAGGPNEQFF.

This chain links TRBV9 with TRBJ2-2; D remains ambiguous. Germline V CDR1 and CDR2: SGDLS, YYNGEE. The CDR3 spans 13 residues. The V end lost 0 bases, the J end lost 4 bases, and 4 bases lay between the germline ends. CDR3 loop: CASSVAFTGELFF. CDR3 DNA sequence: TGTGCCAGCAGCGTAGCCTTCACCGGGGAGCTGTTTTTT.

The CDR3 DNA sequence: TGCGCCAGCAGTGAGAGGACAGGGGGAAATTCACCCCTCCACTTT. Residues: CASSERTGGNSPLHF. The rearrangement joins TRBV10-2 to TRBJ1-6; 10 bases match TRBD1. This CDR3 spans 15 amino acids. Germline V gives CDR1 WSHSY, CDR2 SAAADI. The J segment lost 7 bases and the V segment lost 2 bases, leaving 2 bases of the junction unmatched.

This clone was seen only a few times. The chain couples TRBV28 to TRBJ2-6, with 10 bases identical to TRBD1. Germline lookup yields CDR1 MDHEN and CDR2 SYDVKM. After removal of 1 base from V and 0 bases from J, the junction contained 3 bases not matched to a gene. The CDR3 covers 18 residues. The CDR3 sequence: CASSLFGTGASGANVLTF. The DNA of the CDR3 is TGTGCCAGCAGTTTATTCGGGACAGGGGCCTCTGGGGCCAACGTCCTGACTTTC.

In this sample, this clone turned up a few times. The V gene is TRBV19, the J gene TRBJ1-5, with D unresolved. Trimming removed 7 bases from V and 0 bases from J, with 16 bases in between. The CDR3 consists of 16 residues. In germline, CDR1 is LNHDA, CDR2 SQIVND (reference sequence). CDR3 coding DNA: TGTGCCAGTACCAAAAACCCCGGGGATAGCAATCAGCCCCAGCATTTT. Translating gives CASTKNPGDSNQPQHF.

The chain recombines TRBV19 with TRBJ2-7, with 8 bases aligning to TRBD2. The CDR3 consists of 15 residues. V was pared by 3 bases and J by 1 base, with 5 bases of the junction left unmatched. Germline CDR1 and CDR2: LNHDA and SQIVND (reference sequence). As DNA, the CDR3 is TGTGCCAGTAGTATTCTGGGACTAGGATCCTACGAGCAGTACTTC. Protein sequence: CASSILGLGSYEQYF.

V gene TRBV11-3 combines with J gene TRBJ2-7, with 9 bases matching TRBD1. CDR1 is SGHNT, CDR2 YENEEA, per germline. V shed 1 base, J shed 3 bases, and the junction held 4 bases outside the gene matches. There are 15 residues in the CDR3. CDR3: CASSLGTGALYEQYF. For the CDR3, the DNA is TGTGCCAGCAGCTTAGGGACAGGGGCCCTCTACGAGCAGTACTTC. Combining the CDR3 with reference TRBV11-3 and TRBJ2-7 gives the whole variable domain EAGVVQSPRYKIIEKKQPVAFWCNPISGHNTLYWYLQNLGQGPELLIRYENEEAVDDSQLPKDRFSAERLKGVDSTLKIQPAELGDSAVYLCASSLGTGALYEQYFGPGTRLTVT.

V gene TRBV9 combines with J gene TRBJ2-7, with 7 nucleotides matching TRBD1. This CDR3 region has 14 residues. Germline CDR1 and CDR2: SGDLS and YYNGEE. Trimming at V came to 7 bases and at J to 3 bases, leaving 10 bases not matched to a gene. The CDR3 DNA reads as TGTGCCAGCTCGAAGGAGGCAGGGGGCTACGAGCAGTACTTC. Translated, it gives CASSKEAGGYEQYF.

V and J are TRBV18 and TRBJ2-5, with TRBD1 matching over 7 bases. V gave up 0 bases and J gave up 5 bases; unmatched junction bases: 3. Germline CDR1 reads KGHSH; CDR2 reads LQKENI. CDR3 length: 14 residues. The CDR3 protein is CASSPPTGPETQYF. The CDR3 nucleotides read TGTGCCAGCTCACCACCGACAGGGCCGGAGACCCAGTACTTC.

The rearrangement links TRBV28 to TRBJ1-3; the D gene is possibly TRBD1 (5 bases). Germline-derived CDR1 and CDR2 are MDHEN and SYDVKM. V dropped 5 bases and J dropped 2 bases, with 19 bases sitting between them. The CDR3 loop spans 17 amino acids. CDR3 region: CASSPPGRGGAGNTIYF. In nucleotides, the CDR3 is TGTGCCAGCAGTCCCCCGGGGCGGGGAGGCGCTGGAAACACCATATATTTT.

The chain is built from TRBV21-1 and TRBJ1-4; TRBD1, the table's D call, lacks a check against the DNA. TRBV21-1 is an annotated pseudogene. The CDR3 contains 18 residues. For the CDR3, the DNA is TGTGCCAGCAGCAAAGCGCGGAAAGGACACCCGGCTAATGAAAAACTGTTTTTT. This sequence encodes CASSKARKGHPANEKLFF.

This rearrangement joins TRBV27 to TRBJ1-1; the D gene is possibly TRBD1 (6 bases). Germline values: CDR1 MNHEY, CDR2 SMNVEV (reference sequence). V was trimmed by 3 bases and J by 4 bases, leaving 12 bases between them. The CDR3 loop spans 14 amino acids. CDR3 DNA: TGTGCCAGCAGTTTTCACAGGGATGGCACTGAAGCTTTCTTT. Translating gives CASSFHRDGTEAFF.

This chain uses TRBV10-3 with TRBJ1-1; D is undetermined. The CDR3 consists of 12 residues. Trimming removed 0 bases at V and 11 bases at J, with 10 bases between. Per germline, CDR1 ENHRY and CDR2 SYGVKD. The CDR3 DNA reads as TGTGCCATCAGTGAGTCCAGGAATGCGGCTTTCTTT. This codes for CAISESRNAAFF.

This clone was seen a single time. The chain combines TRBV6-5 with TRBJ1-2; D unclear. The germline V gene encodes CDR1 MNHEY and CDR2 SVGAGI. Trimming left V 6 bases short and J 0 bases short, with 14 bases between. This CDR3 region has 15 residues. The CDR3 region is CASRPDGRPNYGYTF. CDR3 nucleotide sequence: TGTGCCAGCAGACCCGACGGGAGGCCTAACTATGGCTACACCTTC.

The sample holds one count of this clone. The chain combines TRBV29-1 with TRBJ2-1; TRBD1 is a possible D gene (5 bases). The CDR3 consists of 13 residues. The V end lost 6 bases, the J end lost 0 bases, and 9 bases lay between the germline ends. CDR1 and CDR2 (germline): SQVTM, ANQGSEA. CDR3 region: CSVLTVSYNEQFF. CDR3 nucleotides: TGCAGCGTCCTGACAGTCTCCTACAATGAGCAGTTCTTC.

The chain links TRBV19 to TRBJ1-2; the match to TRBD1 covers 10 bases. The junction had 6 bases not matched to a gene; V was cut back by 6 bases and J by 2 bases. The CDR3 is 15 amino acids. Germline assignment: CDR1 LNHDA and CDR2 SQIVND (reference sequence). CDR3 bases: TGTGCCAGTAGGAAGACAGGGGGCATAAACTATGGCTACACCTTC. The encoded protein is CASRKTGGINYGYTF.

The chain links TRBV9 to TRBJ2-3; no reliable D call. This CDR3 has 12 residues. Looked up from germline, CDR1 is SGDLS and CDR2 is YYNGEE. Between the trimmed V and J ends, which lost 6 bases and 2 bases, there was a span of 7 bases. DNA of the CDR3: TGTGCCAGCACTAGTACCACAGATACGCAGTATTTT. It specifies CASTSTTDTQYF.

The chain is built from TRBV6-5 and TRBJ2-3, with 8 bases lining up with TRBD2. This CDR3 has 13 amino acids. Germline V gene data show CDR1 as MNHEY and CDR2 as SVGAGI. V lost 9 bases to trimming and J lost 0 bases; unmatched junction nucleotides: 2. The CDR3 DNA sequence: TGTGCCAGTAGCGGGGATAGCACAGATACGCAGTATTTT. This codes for CASSGDSTDTQYF.

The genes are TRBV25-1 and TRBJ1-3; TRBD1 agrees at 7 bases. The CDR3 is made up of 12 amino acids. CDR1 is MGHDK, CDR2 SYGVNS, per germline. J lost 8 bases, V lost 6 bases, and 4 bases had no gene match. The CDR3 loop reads CASRPGGDTIYF. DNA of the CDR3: TGTGCCAGCAGACCAGGGGGTGACACCATATATTTT.